This T cell receptor (beta chain) was observed in a study of blood T cell repertoires in COVID-19. Study-wide context: The United States, Italy and Spain supplied acute and convalescent COVID-19 samples. The analysed material was cDNA or gDNA that came from T cells, B-cell-depleted T cells, or PBMCs.

This CDR3 comprises 11 residues. The germline CDR1 and CDR2 sequences are SGHAT and FQNNGV. V lost 4 bases to trimming and J lost 5 bases, with 5 bases between them. Authors' analysis steps: Reference gene primer amplification gave nucleated cell count estimates. Measured with immunoSEQ multiplex PCR; TCRdb has only the in-frame clones, and not every one. V and J calls and clone size follow that table, whereas D and trimming were derived from the DNA. The sample records about 110,000 clones, about 89% being singletons. Material: peripheral blood. The chain carries TRBV11-2 and TRBJ1-1, with D uncertain. The source is a man aged 35-49 years with acute or convalescent COVID-19. Here the CDR3 DNA reads TGTGCCAGCAGCTCCGTGACTGAAGCTTTCTTT. Its translation is CASSSVTEAFF.